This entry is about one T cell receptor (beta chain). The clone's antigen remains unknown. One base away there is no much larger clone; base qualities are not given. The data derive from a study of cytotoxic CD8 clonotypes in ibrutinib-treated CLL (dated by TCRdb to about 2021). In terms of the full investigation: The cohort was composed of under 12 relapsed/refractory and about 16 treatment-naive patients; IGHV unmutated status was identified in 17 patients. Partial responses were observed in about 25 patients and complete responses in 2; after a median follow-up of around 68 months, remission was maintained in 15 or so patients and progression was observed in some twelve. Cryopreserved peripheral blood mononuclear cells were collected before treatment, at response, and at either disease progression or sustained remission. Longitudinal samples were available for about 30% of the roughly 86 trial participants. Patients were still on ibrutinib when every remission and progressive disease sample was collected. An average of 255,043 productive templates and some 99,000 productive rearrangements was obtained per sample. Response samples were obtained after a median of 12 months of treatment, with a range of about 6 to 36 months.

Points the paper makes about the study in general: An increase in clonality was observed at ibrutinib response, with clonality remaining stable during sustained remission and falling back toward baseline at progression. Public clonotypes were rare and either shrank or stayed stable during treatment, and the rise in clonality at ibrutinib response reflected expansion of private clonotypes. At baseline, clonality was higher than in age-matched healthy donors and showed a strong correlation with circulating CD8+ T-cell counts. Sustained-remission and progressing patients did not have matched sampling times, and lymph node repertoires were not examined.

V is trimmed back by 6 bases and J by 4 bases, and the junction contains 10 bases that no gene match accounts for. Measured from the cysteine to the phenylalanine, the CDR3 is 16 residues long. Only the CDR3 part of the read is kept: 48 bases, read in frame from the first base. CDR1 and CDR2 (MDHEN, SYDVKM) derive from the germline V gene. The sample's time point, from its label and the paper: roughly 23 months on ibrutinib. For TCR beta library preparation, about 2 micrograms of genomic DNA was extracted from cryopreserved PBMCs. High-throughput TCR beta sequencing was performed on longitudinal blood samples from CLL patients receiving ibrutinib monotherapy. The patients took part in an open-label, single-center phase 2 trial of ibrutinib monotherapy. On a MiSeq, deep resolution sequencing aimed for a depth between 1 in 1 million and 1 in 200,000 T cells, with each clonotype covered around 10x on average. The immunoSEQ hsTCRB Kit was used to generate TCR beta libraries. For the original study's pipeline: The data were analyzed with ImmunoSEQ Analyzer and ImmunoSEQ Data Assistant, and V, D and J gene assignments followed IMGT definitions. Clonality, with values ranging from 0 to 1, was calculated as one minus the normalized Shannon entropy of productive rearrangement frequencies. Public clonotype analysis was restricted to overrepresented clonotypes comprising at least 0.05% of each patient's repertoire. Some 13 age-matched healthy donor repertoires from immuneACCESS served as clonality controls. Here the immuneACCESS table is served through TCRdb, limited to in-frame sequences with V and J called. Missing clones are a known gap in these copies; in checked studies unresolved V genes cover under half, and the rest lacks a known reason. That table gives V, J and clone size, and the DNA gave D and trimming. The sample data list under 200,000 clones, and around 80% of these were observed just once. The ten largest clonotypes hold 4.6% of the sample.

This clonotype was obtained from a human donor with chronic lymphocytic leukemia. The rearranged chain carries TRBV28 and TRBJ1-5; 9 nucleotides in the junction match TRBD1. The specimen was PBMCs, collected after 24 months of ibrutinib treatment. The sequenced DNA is TGTGCCAGCAGCCGGGGACAGGGAATATCGAATCAGCCCCAGCATTTT. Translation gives CASSRGQGISNQPQHF.